This T cell receptor beta chain originates from a study of blood T cell repertoires in COVID-19. Study information: Samples taken during acute and convalescent COVID-19 were collected in the United States, Italy and Spain. PBMCs, B-cell-depleted T cells, or T cells provided the cDNA or gDNA that made up the material.

Original processing notes: Counts of nucleated cells, estimated from reference gene primer amplification, were obtained. The protocol was immunoSEQ multiplex PCR, while the TCRdb copy is restricted to in-frame clones and leaves out a portion. Clone size and V and J calls were adopted from that table, with D and trimming inferred from the DNA. The sample holds roughly 100,000 clones, roughly 82% seen once. V shed 2 bases, J shed 0 bases, and the junction held 6 bases outside the gene matches. The CDR3 loop spans 15 amino acids. In germline, CDR1 is GTSNPN, CDR2 SVGIG (reference sequence). Sequencing used peripheral blood. The chain recombines TRBV30 with TRBJ1-1, with 7 bases aligning to TRBD1. The source of this sequence is a man older than 75 with acute or convalescent COVID-19. The DNA for the CDR3 is TGTGCCTGGAGTAAAGGACAGGTTATGAACACTGAAGCTTTCTTT. Encoded protein: CAWSKGQVMNTEAFF.